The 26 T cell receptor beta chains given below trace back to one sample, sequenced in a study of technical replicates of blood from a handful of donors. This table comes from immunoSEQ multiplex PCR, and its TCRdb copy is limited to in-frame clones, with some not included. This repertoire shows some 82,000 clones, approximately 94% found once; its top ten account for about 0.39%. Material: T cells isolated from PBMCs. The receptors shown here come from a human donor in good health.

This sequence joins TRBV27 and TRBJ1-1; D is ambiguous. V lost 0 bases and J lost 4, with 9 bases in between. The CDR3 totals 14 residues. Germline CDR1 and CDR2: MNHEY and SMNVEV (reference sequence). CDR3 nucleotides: TGTGCCAGCAGTTTATCGAAACAGAGCACTGAAGCTTTCTTT. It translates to CASSLSKQSTEAFF.

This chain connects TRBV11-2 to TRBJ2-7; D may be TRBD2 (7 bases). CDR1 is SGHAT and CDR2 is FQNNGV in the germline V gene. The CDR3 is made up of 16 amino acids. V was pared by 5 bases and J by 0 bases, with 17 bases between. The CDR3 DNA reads TGTGCCAGCAGCCCCGCCCCGGGGGGCTACTCCTACGAGCAGTACTTC. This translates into CASSPAPGGYSYEQYF.

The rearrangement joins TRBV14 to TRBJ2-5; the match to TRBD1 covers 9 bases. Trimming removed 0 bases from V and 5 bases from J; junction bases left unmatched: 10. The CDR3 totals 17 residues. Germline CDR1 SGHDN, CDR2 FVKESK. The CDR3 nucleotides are TGTGCCAGCAGCCAAGAACGGACAGGGGCCACCGGGGAGACCCAGTACTTC. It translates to CASSQERTGATGETQYF.

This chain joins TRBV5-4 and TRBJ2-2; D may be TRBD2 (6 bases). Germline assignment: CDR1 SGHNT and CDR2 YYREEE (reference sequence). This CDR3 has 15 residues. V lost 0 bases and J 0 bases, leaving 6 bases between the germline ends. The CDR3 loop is CASSLVAANTGELFF. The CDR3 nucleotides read TGTGCCAGCAGCTTGGTAGCGGCGAACACCGGGGAGCTGTTTTTT.

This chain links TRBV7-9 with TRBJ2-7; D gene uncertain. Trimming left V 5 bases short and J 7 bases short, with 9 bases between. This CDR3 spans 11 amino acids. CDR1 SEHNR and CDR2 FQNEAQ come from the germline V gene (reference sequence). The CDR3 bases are TGTGCCAGCAGCGAGTCGACAGAGCAGTACTTC. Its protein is CASSESTEQYF.

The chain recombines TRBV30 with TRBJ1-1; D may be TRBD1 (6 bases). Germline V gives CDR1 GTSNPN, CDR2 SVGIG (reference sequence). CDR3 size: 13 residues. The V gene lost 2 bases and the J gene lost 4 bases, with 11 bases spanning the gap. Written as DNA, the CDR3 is TGTGCCTGGAGTAAAGGACAGACCACTGAAGCTTTCTTT. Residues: CAWSKGQTTEAFF. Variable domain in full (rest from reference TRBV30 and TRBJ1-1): SQTIHQWPATLVQPVGSPLSLECTVEGTSNPNLYWYRQAAGRGLQLLFYSVGIGQISSEVPQNLSASRPQDRQFILSSKKLLLSDSGFYLCAWSKGQTTEAFFGQGTRLTVV.

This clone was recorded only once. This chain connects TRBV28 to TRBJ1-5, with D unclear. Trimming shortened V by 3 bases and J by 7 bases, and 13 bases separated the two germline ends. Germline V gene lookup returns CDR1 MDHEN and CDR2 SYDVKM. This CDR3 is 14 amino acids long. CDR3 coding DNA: TGTGCCAGCAGTTTTCGGGGAAAGGGACAGCCCCAGCATTTT. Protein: CASSFRGKGQPQHF. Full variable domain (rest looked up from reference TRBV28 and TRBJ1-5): DVKVTQSSRYLVKRTGEKVFLECVQDMDHENMFWYRQDPGLGLRLIYFSYDVKMKEKGDIPEGYSVSREKKERFSLILESASTNQTSMYLCASSFRGKGQPQHFGDGTRLSIL.

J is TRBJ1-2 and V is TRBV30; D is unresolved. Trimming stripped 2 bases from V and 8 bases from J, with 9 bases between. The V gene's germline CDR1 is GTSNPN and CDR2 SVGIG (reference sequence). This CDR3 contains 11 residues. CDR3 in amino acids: CAWSLGGGYTF. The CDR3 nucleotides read TGTGCCTGGAGTTTGGGAGGGGGCTACACCTTC.

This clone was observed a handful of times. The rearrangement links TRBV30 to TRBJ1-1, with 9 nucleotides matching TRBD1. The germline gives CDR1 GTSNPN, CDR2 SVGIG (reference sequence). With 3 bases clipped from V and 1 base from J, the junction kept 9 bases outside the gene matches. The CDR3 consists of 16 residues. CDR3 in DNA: TGTGCCTGGAGCACGTATAGACAGGGGGGGAACACTGAAGCTTTCTTT. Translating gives CAWSTYRQGGNTEAFF. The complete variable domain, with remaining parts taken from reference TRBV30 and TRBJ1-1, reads SQTIHQWPATLVQPVGSPLSLECTVEGTSNPNLYWYRQAAGRGLQLLFYSVGIGQISSEVPQNLSASRPQDRQFILSSKKLLLSDSGFYLCAWSTYRQGGNTEAFFGQGTRLTVV.

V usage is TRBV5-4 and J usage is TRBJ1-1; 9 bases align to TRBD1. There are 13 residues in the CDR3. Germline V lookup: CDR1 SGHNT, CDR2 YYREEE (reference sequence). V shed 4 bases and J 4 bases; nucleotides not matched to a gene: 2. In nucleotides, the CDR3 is TGTGCCAGCAGCCAGGACAGGGGCACTGAAGCTTTCTTT. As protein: CASSQDRGTEAFF.

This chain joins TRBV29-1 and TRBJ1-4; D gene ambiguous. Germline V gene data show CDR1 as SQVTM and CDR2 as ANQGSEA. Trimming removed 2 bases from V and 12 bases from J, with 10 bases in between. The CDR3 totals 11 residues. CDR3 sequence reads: CSVELARELFF. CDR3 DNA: TGCAGCGTTGAACTCGCTCGGGAACTGTTTTTT.

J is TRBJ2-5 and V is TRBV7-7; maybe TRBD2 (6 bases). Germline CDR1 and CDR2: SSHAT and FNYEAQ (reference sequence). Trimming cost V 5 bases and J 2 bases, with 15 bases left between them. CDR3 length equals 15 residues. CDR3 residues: CASSQRGLGQETQYF. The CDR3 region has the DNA TGTGCCAGCAGCCAACGGGGGTTAGGACAAGAGACCCAGTACTTC.

The CDR3 DNA is TGTGCCAGCAGTGGTCGGTTAGCGGGATCCTACAATGAGCAGTTCTTC. It specifies CASSGRLAGSYNEQFF. V and J are TRBV2 and TRBJ2-1; 8 bases are shared with TRBD2. Germline V gene lookup returns CDR1 SNHLY and CDR2 FYNNEI. The CDR3 extends over 16 amino acids. J lost 1 base, V lost 4 bases, and 6 bases had no gene match.

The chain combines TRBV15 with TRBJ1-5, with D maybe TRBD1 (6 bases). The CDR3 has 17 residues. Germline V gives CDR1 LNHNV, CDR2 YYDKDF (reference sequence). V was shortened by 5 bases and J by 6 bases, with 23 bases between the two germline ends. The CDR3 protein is CATSLGTTGLGSQPQHF. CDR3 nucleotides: TGTGCCACCAGCCTTGGGACAACAGGGCTGGGGAGTCAGCCCCAGCATTTT. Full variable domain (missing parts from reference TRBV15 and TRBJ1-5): DAMVIQNPRYQVTQFGKPVTLSCSQTLNHNVMYWYQQKSSQAPKLLFHYYDKDFNNEADTPDNFQSRRPNTSFCFLDIRSPGLGDTAMYLCATSLGTTGLGSQPQHFGDGTRLSIL.

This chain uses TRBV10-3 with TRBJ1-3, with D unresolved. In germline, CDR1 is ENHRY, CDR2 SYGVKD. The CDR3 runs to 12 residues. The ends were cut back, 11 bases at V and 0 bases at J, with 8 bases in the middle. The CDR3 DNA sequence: TGTGCCGCAGGACTCTCTGGAAACACCATATATTTT. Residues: CAAGLSGNTIYF.

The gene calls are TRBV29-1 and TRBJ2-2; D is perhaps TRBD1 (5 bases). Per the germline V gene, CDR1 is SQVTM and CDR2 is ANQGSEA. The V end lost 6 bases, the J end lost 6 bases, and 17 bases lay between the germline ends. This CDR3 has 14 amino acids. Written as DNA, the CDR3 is TGCAGCGTAGCCCAGGGTTACACGTCCGGGGAGCTGTTTTTT. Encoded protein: CSVAQGYTSGELFF.

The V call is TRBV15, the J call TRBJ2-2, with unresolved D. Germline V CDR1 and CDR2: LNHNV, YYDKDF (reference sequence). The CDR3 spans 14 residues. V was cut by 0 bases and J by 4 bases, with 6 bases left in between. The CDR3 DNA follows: TGTGCCACCAGCAGAGATTCGGGCACCGGGGAGCTGTTTTTT. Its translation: CATSRDSGTGELFF.

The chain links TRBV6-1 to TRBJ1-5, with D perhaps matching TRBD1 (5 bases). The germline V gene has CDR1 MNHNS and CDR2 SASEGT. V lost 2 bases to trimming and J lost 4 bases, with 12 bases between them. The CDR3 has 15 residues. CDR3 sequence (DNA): TGTGCCAGCAGTGAACAAACAGGCCTTAATCAGCCCCAGCATTTT. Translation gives CASSEQTGLNQPQHF.

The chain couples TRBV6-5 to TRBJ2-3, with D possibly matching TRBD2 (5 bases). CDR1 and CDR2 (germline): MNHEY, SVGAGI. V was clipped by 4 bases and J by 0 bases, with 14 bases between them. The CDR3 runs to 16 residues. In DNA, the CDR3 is TGTGCCAGCAGTTCCAGGAGGCCCCCTAGCACAGATACGCAGTATTTT. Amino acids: CASSSRRPPSTDTQYF.

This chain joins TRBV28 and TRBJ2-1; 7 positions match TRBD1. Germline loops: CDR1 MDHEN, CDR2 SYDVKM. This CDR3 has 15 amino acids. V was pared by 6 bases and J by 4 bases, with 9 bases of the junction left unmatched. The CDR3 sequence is CASRGRQGNYNEQFF. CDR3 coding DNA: TGTGCCAGCAGGGGTAGACAGGGCAATTACAATGAGCAGTTCTTC. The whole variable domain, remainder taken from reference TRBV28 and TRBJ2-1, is DVKVTQSSRYLVKRTGEKVFLECVQDMDHENMFWYRQDPGLGLRLIYFSYDVKMKEKGDIPEGYSVSREKKERFSLILESASTNQTSMYLCASRGRQGNYNEQFFGPGTRLTVL.

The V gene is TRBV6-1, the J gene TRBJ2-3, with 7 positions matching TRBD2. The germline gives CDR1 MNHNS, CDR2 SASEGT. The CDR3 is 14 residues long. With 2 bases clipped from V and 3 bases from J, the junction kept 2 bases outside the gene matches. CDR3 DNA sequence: TGTGCCAGCAGTGAATGGACTAGGACAGATACGCAGTATTTT. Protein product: CASSEWTRTDTQYF.

As DNA, the CDR3 is TGTGCCAGCAGCTCTAAACTAGCGGGAGCACAAGAGACCCAGTACTTC. It translates to CASSSKLAGAQETQYF. The V gene is TRBV6-7, the J gene TRBJ2-5, with 11 bases aligning to TRBD2. TRBV6-7 is known as an ORF, though its function is uncertain. The CDR3 is 16 residues long. V dropped 6 bases and J dropped 2; count of bases not matched to a gene: 8.

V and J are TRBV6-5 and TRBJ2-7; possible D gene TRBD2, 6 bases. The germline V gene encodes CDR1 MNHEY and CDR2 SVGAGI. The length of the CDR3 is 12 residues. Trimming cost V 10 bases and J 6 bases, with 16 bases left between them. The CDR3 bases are TGTGCCACCCTGGGGGAGGCGGGCGAGCAGTACTTC. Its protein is CATLGEAGEQYF.

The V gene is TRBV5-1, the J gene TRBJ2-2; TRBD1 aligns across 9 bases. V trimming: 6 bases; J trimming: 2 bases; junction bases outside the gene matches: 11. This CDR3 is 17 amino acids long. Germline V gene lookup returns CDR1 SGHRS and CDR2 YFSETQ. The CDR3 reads CASTLGRDRDNTGELFF. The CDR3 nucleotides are TGCGCCAGCACCTTAGGCCGGGACAGGGACAACACCGGGGAGCTGTTTTTT. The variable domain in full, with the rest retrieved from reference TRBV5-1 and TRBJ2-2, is KAGVTQTPRYLIKTRGQQVTLSCSPISGHRSVSWYQQTPGQGLQFLFEYFSETQRNKGNFPGRFSGRQFSNSRSEMNVSTLELGDSALYLCASTLGRDRDNTGELFFGEGSRLTVL.

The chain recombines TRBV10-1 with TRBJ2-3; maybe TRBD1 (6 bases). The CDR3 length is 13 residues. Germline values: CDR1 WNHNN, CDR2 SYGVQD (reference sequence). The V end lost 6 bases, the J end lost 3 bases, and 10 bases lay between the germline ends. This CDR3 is CASRGRGTDTQYF. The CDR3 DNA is TGCGCCAGCAGAGGAAGGGGGACAGATACGCAGTATTTT.

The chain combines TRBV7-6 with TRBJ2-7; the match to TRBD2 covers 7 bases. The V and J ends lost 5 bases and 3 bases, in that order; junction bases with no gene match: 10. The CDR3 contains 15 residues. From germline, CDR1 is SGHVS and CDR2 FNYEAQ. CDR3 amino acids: CASSPWGGGSYEQYF. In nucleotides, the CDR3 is TGTGCCAGCAGCCCCTGGGGGGGAGGGAGCTACGAGCAGTACTTC.